This T cell receptor beta chain was sequenced in a study of blood T cell repertoires in COVID-19. In the case of this clone: The sample holds other DNA sequences that translate to the same CDR3.

Original data processing: Estimates of nucleated cell counts were drawn from the amplification of reference gene primers. Profiling relied on immunoSEQ multiplex PCR, and the TCRdb table lists in-frame clones only, not all of them. That table gives V, J and clone size, and the DNA gave D and trimming. The sample contains roughly 180,000 clones, around 89% of which appear only once. V lost 3 bases and J 4 bases, leaving 3 bases between the germline ends. CDR3 length equals 11 residues. The sample taken for sequencing was peripheral blood. The rearrangement uses TRBV12-3 or TRBV12-4 and TRBJ2-5; D is unclear. This TCR derives from a woman aged 30 to 39 with acute or convalescent COVID-19. The DNA for the CDR3 is TGTGCCAGCAGTTTCGGAGAGACCCAGTACTTC. Protein sequence: CASSFGETQYF.